Following are 8 T cell receptor beta chains from one sample sequenced in a study of cytomegalovirus exposure and HLA in healthy donors. It was with 60 Vbeta and 13 Jbeta primers that the PCR ran. Profiling relied on immunoSEQ multiplex PCR, and the TCRdb table lists in-frame clones only, not all of them. The sample has about 81,000 clones; around four fifths are singletons. Sequenced sample: PBMCs. The source is a man aged 50 to 59 in good health and CMV-seropositive.

This rearrangement joins TRBV4-1 to TRBJ1-5, with D perhaps TRBD1 (5 bases). The CDR3 runs to 15 residues. Trimming removed 0 bases from V and 0 bases from J, with 6 bases in between. Germline V CDR1 and CDR2: MGHRA, YSYEKL. The CDR3 DNA is TGCGCCAGCAGCCAAGAGGGGGGTAGCAATCAGCCCCAGCATTTT. Protein sequence: CASSQEGGSNQPQHF.

Concerning this clone: Its ends do not fully match the called genes, so a read error is possible. This sequence joins TRBV4-3 and TRBJ2-6; perhaps TRBD1 as D (5 bases). The CDR3 extends over 18 amino acids. Germline assignment: CDR1 LGHNA and CDR2 YSLEER. CDR3 sequence reads: CASSQDHGTISGANGLTF. Written as DNA, the CDR3 is TGCGCCAGCAGCCAAGATCACGGAACCATCTCTGGGGCCAACGGCCTGACTTTC.

This clone was counted once. V is TRBV28 and J is TRBJ1-2; no firm D call. The CDR3 is made up of 12 amino acids. The germline gives CDR1 MDHEN, CDR2 SYDVKM. Deletions cut 3 bases from V and 5 bases from J, with 7 bases between. The CDR3 loop is CASSLIRYGYTF. CDR3 DNA: TGTGCCAGCAGTTTGATCCGGTATGGCTACACCTTC.

This chain uses TRBV7-9 with TRBJ2-5; D possibly corresponds to TRBD2 (6 bases). Germline-derived CDR1 and CDR2 are SEHNR and FQNEAQ (reference sequence). CDR3 length: 14 residues. The ends were cut back, 2 bases at V and 4 bases at J, with 11 bases in the middle. The CDR3 is CASSLLASTETQYF. CDR3 nucleotides: TGTGCCAGCAGCTTACTAGCGAGCACAGAGACCCAGTACTTC.

V and J are TRBV6-5 and TRBJ2-2; D is perhaps TRBD2 (6 bases). CDR1 MNHEY and CDR2 SVGAGI come from the germline V gene. There are 13 residues in the CDR3. The V gene lost 9 bases and the J gene lost 4 bases, with 12 bases spanning the gap. The CDR3 sequence: CASMGLLTGELFF. The CDR3 bases are TGTGCCAGTATGGGACTGCTCACCGGGGAGCTGTTTTTT.

The chain recombines TRBV11-3 with TRBJ1-1; the match to TRBD1 covers 7 bases. The germline V gene encodes CDR1 SGHNT and CDR2 YENEEA. The length of the CDR3 is 13 residues. V shed 5 bases and J 10 bases; nucleotides not matched to a gene: 10. For the CDR3, the DNA is TGTGCCAGCAGCGCACGGGACAGTCTCGCAGCTTTCTTT. Translating gives CASSARDSLAAFF.

The gene calls are TRBV7-9 and TRBJ1-5; D may be TRBD1 (6 bases). This CDR3 region has 12 residues. Trimming shortened V by 9 bases and J by 5 bases, and 11 bases separated the two germline ends. The germline gives CDR1 SEHNR, CDR2 FQNEAQ (reference sequence). The CDR3 loop reads CASTRGHQPQHF. The CDR3 bases are TGTGCCAGTACCAGGGGCCATCAGCCCCAGCATTTT.

The chain combines TRBV7-2 with TRBJ1-5; D may be TRBD1 (6 bases). V lost 5 bases, J lost 2 bases, and 13 bases lay in between. The CDR3 has 15 residues. The germline CDR1 and CDR2 sequences are SGHTA and FQGNSA. CDR3 coding DNA: TGTGCCAGCAGCCAACAGGGCAATGGCAATCAGCCCCAGCATTTT. Translating it yields CASSQQGNGNQPQHF. Combining the CDR3 with reference TRBV7-2 and TRBJ1-5 gives the whole variable domain GAGVSQSPSNKVTEKGKDVELRCDPISGHTALYWYRQSLGQGLEFLIYFQGNSAPDKSGLPSDRFSAERTGGSVSTLTIQRTQQEDSAVYLCASSQQGNGNQPQHFGDGTRLSIL.